This T cell receptor beta chain originates from a study of tumor and adjacent non-tumor tissue in lung cancer. On the study more broadly: On average, productive TCRbeta reads reached around 4 million per sample. Study-wide results and limits: TCR diversity was significantly greater in tumor than normal lung tissue.

Germline CDR1 MNHEY, CDR2 SVGEGT. The CDR3 sequence is 15 residues long. A modified ARM-PCR protocol with three rounds of nested PCR amplified TCRbeta. MiXCR was run by TCRdb on the multiplex PCR reads, yielding one entry per CDR3 protein. The sample has about 48,000 distinct CDR3 sequences, roughly two thirds seen once. The template was RNA from unsorted bulk tissue. The normal lung tissue was taken more than 3 cm from the tumor edge. Regarding this clonotype: The antigen remains undetermined. The junction differs from germline at one of its ends, possibly a read error.

Material for sequencing was distant non-tumor lung tissue. This sequence was found in a woman in her seventies with non-small cell lung cancer. V usage is TRBV6-2 or TRBV6-3 and J usage is TRBJ2-7; D is undetermined. CDR3 region: CASSPWDEVTDEQYF. The CDR3 DNA reads as TGTGCCAGCAGTCCCTGGGATGAGGTGACGGACGAGCAATACTTC.